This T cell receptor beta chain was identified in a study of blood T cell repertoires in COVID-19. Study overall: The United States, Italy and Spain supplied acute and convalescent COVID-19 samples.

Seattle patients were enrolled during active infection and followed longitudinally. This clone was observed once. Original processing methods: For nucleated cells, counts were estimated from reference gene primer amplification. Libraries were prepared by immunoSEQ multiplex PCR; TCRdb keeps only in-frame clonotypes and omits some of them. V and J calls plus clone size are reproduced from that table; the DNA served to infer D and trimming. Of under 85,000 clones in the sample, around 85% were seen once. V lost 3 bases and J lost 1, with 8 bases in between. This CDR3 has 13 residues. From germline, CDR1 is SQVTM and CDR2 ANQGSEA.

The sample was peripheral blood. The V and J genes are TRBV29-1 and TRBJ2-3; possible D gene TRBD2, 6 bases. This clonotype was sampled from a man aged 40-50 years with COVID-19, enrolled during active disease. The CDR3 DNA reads TGCAGCGTTGAGCGGGGAGGCACAGATACGCAGTATTTT. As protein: CSVERGGTDTQYF.